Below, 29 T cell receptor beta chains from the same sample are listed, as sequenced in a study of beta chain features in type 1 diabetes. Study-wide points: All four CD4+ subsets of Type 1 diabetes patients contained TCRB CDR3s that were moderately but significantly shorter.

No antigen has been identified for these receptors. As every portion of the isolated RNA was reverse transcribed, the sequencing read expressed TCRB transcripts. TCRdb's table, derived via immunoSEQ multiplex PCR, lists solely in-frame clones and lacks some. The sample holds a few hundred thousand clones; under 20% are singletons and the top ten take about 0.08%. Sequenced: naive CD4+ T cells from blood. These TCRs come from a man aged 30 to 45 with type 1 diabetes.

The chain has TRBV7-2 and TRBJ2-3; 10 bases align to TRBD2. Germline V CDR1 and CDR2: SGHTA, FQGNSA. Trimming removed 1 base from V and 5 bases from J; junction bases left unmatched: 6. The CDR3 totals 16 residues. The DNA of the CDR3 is TGTGCCAGCAGCTTAGGGGCTAGCGGGAGAGTAGATACGCAGTATTTT. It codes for CASSLGASGRVDTQYF.

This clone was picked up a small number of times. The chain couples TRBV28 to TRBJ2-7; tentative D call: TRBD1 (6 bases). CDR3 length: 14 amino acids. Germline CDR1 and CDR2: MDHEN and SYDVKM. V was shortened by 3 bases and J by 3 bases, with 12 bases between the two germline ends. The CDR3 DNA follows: TGTGCCAGCAGTTTGATGGACAGAGGCTACGAGCAGTACTTC. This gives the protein CASSLMDRGYEQYF.

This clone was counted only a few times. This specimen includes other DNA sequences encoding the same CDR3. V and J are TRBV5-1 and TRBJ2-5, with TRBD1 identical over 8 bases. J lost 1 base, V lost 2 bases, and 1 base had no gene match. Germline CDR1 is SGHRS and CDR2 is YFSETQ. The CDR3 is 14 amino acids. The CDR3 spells CASSLTGGQETQYF. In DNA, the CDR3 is TGCGCCAGCAGCTTAACAGGGGGCCAAGAGACCCAGTACTTC. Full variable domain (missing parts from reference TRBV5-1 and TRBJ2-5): KAGVTQTPRYLIKTRGQQVTLSCSPISGHRSVSWYQQTPGQGLQFLFEYFSETQRNKGNFPGRFSGRQFSNSRSEMNVSTLELGDSALYLCASSLTGGQETQYFGPGTRLLVL.

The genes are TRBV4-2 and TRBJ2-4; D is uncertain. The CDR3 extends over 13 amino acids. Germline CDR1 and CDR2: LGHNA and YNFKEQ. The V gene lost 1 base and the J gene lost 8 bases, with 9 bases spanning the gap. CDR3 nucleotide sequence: TGTGCCAGCAGCCAAGGCGAGAATCACATTCAGTACTTC. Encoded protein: CASSQGENHIQYF.

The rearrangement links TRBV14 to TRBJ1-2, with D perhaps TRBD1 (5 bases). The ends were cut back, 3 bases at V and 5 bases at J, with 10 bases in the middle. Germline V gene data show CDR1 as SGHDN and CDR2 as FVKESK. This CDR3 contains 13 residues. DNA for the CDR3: TGTGCCAGCAGCCAGGGGACTGAGTATGGCTACACCTTC. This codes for CASSQGTEYGYTF.

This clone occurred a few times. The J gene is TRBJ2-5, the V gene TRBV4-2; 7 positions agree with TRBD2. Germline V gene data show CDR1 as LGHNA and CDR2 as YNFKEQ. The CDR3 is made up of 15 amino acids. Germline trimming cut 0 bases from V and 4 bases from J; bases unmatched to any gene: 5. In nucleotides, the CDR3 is TGTGCCAGCAGCCAAGATGCGGGAGTACGAGAGACCCAGTACTTC. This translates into CASSQDAGVRETQYF.

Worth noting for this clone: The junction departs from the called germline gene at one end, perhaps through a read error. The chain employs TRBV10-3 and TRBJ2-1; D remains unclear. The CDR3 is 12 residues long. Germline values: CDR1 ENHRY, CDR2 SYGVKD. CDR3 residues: CAISESAITWVF. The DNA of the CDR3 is TGTGCCATCAGTGAGTCGGCCATAACGTGGGTCTTC.

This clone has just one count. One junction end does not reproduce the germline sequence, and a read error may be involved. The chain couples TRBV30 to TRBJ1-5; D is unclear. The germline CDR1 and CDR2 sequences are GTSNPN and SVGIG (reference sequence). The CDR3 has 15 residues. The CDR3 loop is CALSFSSSINQPQHF. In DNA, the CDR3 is TGTGCCTTGAGTTTCTCCAGTTCTATCAATCAGCCCCAGCATTTT.

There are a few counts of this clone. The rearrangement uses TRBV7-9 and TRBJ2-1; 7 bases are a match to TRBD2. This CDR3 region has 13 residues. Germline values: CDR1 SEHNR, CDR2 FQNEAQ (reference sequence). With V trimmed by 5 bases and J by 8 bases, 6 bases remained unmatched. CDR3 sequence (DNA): TGTGCCAGCAGCCGAGAAACTAGCGATGAGCAGTTCTTC. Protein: CASSRETSDEQFF.

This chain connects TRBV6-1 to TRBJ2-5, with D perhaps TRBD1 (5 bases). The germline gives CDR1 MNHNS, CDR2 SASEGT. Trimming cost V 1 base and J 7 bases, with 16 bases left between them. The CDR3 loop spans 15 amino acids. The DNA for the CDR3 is TGTGCCAGCAGTGAAGGGGCTCAGCGAAGGGGGACCCAGTACTTC. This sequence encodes CASSEGAQRRGTQYF.

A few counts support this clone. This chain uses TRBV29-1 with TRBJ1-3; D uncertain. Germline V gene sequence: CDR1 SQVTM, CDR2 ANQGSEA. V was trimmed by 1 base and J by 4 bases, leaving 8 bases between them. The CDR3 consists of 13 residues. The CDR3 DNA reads TGCAGCGTTGAAGTGGGCTTAGGAAACACCATATATTTT. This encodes CSVEVGLGNTIYF.

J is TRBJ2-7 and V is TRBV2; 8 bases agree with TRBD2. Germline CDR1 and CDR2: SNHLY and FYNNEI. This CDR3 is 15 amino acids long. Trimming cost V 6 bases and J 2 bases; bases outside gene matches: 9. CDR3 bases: TGTGCCAGCAGGCTCGGACTAGCTCCGGCCTACGAGCAGTACTTC. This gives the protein CASRLGLAPAYEQYF.

The chain's CDR3 is CSVVSPGGNTIYF. For the CDR3, the DNA is TGCAGCGTTGTTAGTCCAGGGGGAAACACCATATATTTT. The chain couples TRBV29-1 to TRBJ1-3, with D maybe TRBD1 (5 bases). Germline CDR1 SQVTM, CDR2 ANQGSEA. Trimming cost V 4 bases and J 4 bases, with 11 bases left between them. The CDR3 length is 13 residues.

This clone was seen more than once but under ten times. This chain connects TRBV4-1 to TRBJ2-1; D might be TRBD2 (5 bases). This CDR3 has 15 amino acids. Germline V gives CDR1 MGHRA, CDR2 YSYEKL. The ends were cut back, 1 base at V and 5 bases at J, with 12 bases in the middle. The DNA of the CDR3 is TGCGCCAGCAGCCAAGCAGGCCCGGGGAACAATGAGCAGTTCTTC. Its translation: CASSQAGPGNNEQFF.

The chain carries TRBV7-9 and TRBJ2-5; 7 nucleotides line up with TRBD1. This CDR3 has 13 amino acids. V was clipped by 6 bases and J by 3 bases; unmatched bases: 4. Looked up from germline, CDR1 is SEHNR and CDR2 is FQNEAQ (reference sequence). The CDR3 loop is CASRTGTEETQYF. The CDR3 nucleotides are TGTGCCAGCAGGACAGGGACCGAAGAGACCCAGTACTTC.

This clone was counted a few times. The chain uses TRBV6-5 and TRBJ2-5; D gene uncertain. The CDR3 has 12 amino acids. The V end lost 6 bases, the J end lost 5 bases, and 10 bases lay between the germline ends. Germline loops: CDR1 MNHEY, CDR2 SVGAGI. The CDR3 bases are TGTGCCAGCAGGCCAGGACCGGAGACCCAGTACTTC. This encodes CASRPGPETQYF.

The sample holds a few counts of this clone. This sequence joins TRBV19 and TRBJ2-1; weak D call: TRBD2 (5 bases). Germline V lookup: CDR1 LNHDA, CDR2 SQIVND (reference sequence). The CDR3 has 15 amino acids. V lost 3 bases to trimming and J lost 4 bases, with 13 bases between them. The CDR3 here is CASSIVLRGYNEQFF. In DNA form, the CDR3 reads TGTGCCAGTAGTATCGTTCTTCGGGGATACAATGAGCAGTTCTTC.

CDR3 in amino acids: CASSLNGREQYF. The CDR3 DNA reads as TGTGCCAGCAGCTTAAACGGTCGCGAGCAGTACTTC. The chain links TRBV7-2 to TRBJ2-7; D is unresolved. The CDR3 spans 12 residues. Trimming pared 2 bases from V and 6 bases from J, leaving 8 bases between. Germline V gene sequence: CDR1 SGHTA, CDR2 FQGNSA. Full variable domain (remainder filled in from reference TRBV7-2 and TRBJ2-7): GAGVSQSPSNKVTEKGKDVELRCDPISGHTALYWYRQSLGQGLEFLIYFQGNSAPDKSGLPSDRFSAERTGGSVSTLTIQRTQQEDSAVYLCASSLNGREQYFGPGTRLTVT.

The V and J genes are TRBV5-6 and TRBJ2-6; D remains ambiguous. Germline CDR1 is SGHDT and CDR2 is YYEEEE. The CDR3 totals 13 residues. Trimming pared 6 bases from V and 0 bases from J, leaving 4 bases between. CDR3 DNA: TGTGCCAGCAAAAGCTCTGGGGCCAACGTCCTGACTTTC. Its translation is CASKSSGANVLTF.

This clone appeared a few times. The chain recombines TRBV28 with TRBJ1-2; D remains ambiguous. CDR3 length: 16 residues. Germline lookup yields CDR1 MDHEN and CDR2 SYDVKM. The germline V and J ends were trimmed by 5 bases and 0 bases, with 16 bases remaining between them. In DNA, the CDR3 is TGTGCCAGCAGTATCACCACGGGGTTAGCTAACTATGGCTACACCTTC. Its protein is CASSITTGLANYGYTF.

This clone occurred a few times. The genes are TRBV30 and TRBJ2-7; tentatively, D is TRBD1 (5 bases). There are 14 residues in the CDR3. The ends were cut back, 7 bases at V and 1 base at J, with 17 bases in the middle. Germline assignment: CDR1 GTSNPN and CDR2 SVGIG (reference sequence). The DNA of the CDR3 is TGTGCCTTACGATTTCCAGGGAAGTCCTACGAGCAGTACTTC. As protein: CALRFPGKSYEQYF.

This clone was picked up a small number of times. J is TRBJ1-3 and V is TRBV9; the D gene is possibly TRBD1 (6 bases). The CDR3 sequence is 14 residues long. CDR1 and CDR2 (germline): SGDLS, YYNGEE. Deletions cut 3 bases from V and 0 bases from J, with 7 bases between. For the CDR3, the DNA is TGTGCCAGCAGCGCCAGGGGCTCTGGAAACACCATATATTTT. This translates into CASSARGSGNTIYF.

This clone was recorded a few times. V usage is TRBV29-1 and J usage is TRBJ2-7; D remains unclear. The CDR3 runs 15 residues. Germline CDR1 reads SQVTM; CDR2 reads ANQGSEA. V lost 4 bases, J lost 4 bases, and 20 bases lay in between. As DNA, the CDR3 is TGCAGCGTTGTACTCAAGGGCTATCGGATATACGAGCAGTACTTC. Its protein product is CSVVLKGYRIYEQYF.

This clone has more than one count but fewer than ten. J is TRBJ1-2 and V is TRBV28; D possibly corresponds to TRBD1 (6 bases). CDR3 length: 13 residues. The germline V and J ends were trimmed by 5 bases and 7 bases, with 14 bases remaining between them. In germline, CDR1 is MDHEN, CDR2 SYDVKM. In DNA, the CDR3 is TGTGCCAGCAGTCAAACAGGGTCTGGTGGCTACACCTTC. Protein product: CASSQTGSGGYTF.

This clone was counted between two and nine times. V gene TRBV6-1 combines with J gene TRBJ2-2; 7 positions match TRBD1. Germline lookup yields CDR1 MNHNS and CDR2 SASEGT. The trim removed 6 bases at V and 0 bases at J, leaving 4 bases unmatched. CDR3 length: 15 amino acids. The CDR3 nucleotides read TGTGCCAGCAGGACAGGGCCTACGAACACCGGGGAGCTGTTTTTT. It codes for CASRTGPTNTGELFF.

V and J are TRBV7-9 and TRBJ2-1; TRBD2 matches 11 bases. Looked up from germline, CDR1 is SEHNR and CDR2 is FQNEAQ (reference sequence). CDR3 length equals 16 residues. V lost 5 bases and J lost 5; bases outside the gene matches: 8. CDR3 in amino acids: CASSTKGLAENNEQFF. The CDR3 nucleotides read TGTGCCAGCAGCACTAAGGGACTAGCGGAGAACAATGAGCAGTTCTTC.

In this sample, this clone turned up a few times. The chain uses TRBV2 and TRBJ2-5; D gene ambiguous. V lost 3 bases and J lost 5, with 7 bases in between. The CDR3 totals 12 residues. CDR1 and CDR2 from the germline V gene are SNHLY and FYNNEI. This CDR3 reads CASSESSETQYF. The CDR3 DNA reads TGTGCCAGCAGTGAGTCTAGTGAGACCCAGTACTTC.

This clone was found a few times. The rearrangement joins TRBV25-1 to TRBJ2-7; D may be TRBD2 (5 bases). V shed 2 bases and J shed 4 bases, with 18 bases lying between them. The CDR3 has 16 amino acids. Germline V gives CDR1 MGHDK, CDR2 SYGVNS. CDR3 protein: CASSESRTVKEYEQYF. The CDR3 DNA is TGTGCCAGCAGTGAAAGTAGGACTGTCAAGGAGTACGAGCAGTACTTC.

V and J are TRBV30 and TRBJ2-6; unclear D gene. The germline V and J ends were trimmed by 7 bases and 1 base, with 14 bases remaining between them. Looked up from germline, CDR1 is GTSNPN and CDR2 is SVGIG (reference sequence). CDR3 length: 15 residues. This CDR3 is CASGITDSGANVLTF. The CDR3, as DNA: TGTGCCTCTGGCATAACAGATTCTGGGGCCAACGTCCTGACTTTC.